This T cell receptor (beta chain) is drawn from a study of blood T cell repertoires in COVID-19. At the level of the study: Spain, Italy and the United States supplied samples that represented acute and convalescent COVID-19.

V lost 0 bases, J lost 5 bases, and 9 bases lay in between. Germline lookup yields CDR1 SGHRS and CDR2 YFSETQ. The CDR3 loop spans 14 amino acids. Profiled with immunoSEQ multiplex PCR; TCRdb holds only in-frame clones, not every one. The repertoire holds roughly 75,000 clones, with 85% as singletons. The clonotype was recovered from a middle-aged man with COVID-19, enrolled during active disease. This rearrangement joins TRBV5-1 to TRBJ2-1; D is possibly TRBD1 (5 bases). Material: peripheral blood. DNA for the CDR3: TGCGCCAGCAGCTTGGCACAGGTCAACAATGAGCAGTTCTTC. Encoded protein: CASSLAQVNNEQFF.